This T cell receptor beta chain was identified during a study of shared clonotypes between healthy human individuals. Whole-study context: Three plates each covered CD4 naive and memory; CD8 naive two, CD8 memory one. Notes on the study in general: Among the subsets, naive ones generally showed larger estimated richness than memory ones.

CD45RO-negative, CCR7-selected cells formed the naive CD8 fraction, which excluded terminally differentiated effector memory CD45RA+ cells. The study ran the assay at deep level. TCRdb's table, derived via immunoSEQ multiplex PCR, lists solely in-frame clones and lacks some. Counted here are hundreds of thousands of clones, about 96% occurring once; the ten biggest clones make up 0.11%. The ends were cut back, 1 base at V and 4 bases at J, with 15 bases in the middle. This CDR3 is built from 16 residues. CDR1 and CDR2 from the germline V gene are SGHDT and YYEEEE. Concerning this clone itself: Its matching antigen is unknown.

The source material was naive CD8+ T cells sorted from blood. The chain is built from TRBV5-6 and TRBJ2-1; D gene unclear. This TCR was sampled from a woman in her twenties or thirties in good health. The CDR3 reads CASSLSGFGRYNEQFF. CDR3 nucleotides: TGTGCCAGCAGCTTGTCGGGCTTCGGACGGTACAATGAGCAGTTCTTC.